These T cell receptor beta chains were read from a single sample in a study of T cells in Graves' hyperthyroidism and ophthalmopathy. A single record per CDR3 protein comes from TCRdb applying MiXCR to the multiplex PCR reads. The profile shows 350,000 to 400,000 distinct CDR3 sequences, around 14% of them singletons. Sequencing was done on a sample of blood. The receptors originated from a woman in her 30s with Graves' hyperthyroidism. The CDR3 runs from the conserved cysteine through the conserved F or W.

CDR3,J,V
CASKAGTSGSIGRAGELFF,TRBJ2-2,TRBV6-1
CASSPGVGANVLTF,TRBJ2-6,TRBV9
CASSSPDGWSEQFF,TRBJ2-1,TRBV12-3/TRBV12-4
CASGLWGNTEAFF,TRBJ1-1,TRBV12-5
CATSDLRGSGYTF,TRBJ1-2,TRBV24-1
CASSLSGIYEQYF,TRBJ2-7,TRBV5-6
CASSSIDTRGQPQHF,TRBJ1-5,TRBV27
CASSSGQGQGLAGIAKNIQYF,TRBJ2-4,TRBV27
CASGTSLQETQYF,TRBJ2-5,TRBV3-1
CAIRASGTSNTGELFF,TRBJ2-2,TRBV10-3
CSAIPEWGSKNIQYF,TRBJ2-4,TRBV20-1
CSAIYQNTEAFF,TRBJ1-1,TRBV20-1
CASSRTVGRADTQYF,TRBJ2-3,TRBV6-1
CASSSTWNQETQYF,TRBJ2-5,TRBV30
CASSLGQGAFTDTQYF,TRBJ2-3,TRBV12-3/TRBV12-4
CASKNPGTSSEQYF,TRBJ2-7,TRBV3-1
CASSRQYGYTF,TRBJ1-2,TRBV6-1
CASSEAREELSGSGELFF,TRBJ2-2,TRBV2
CASSVASDETQYF,TRBJ2-5,TRBV9